This record concerns one T cell receptor beta chain sequence. The entry originates in a study of cytomegalovirus exposure and HLA in healthy donors. Clones were read by immunoSEQ multiplex PCR, and TCRdb kept only the in-frame ones, dropping some. The table records over 200,000 clones, 80% to 90% of them present only once. This clonotype was obtained from a woman under 30 in good health and CMV-seronegative. Sequencing was done on a sample of PBMCs.

Here the CDR3 DNA reads TGTGCCAGCAGCTCCCCAGGGGGCTGGGAAATGACTGAAGCTTTCTTT. Residues: CASSSPGGWEMTEAFF. The J gene is TRBJ1-1, the V gene TRBV7-8; 8 bases fit TRBD1. CDR1 and CDR2 (germline): SGHVS, FQNEAQ. Trimming removed 4 bases from V and 5 bases from J; junction bases left unmatched: 12. The CDR3 length is 16 residues. Supplemented by reference TRBV7-8 and TRBJ1-1, the full variable domain reads GAGVSQSPRYKVAKRGQDVALRCDPISGHVSLFWYQQALGQGPEFLTYFQNEAQLDKSGLPSDRFFAERPEGSVSTLKIQRTQQEDSAVYLCASSSPGGWEMTEAFFGQGTRLTVV.